These 31 T cell receptor beta chains were all obtained from the same sample, sequenced in a study of CD8+ T cells in alopecia areata. TCR sequencing used cDNA made by reverse transcription of extracted RNA. Using immunoSEQ multiplex PCR, the repertoire was profiled, and TCRdb retains in-frame clones only, with some absent. The sample yields more than 200,000 clones, less than 80% seen once. This specimen was CD4+ T cells sorted from blood, taken at week 0. The receptors were sampled from a human donor with alopecia areata.

The J gene is TRBJ1-2, the V gene TRBV29-1; TRBD1 is a possible D gene (6 bases). V shed 7 bases and J shed 1 base, with 13 bases lying between them. The CDR3 has 13 amino acids. Per the germline V gene, CDR1 is SQVTM and CDR2 is ANQGSEA. The CDR3 DNA reads TGCAGCGCAGAAGGGGGGCTTAACTATGGCTACACCTTC. Translated: CSAEGGLNYGYTF.

This rearrangement joins TRBV30 to TRBJ1-1; the D is unclear. The CDR3 totals 14 residues. Germline V gene sequence: CDR1 GTSNPN, CDR2 SVGIG (reference sequence). V was pared by 3 bases and J by 0 bases, with 11 bases between. Written as DNA, the CDR3 is TGTGCCTGGAGCAGCAGGCCAATGAACACTGAAGCTTTCTTT. Amino acids: CAWSSRPMNTEAFF.

The V call is TRBV2, the J call TRBJ1-1; D is undetermined. Germline lookup yields CDR1 SNHLY and CDR2 FYNNEI. The V end lost 9 bases, the J end lost 1 base, and 15 bases lay between the germline ends. The CDR3 is 14 residues long. The CDR3 loop reads CASAGRTQNTEAFF. DNA of the CDR3: TGTGCCAGTGCCGGACGTACCCAGAACACTGAAGCTTTCTTT. The whole variable domain, filled in from reference TRBV2 and TRBJ1-1, reads EPEVTQTPSHQVTQMGQEVILRCVPISNHLYFYWYRQILGQKVEFLVSFYNNEISEKSEIFDDQFSVERPDGSNFTLKIRSTKLEDSAMYFCASAGRTQNTEAFFGQGTRLTVV.

The V gene is TRBV5-4, the J gene TRBJ1-6; 7 nucleotides match TRBD1. Germline CDR1 SGHNT, CDR2 YYREEE (reference sequence). The CDR3 loop spans 13 amino acids. The ends lost 0 bases at V and 9 bases at J; junction bases unmatched: 0. The CDR3 sequence: CASSLDRGSPLHF. DNA for the CDR3: TGTGCCAGCAGCTTGGACAGGGGTTCACCCCTCCACTTT.

This clone has a single count. Other DNA variants within this sample encode the same CDR3. The chain uses TRBV7-9 and TRBJ2-5; D not certain. The CDR3 loop spans 13 amino acids. Trimming left V 1 base short and J 5 bases short, with 8 bases between. The germline V gene has CDR1 SEHNR and CDR2 FQNEAQ (reference sequence). CDR3 protein: CASSLGTGETQYF. The CDR3, as DNA: TGTGCCAGCAGCTTAGGAACCGGGGAGACCCAGTACTTC. Complete variable domain (other parts from reference TRBV7-9 and TRBJ2-5): DTGVSQNPRHKITKRGQNVTFRCDPISEHNRLYWYRQTLGQGPEFLTYFQNEAQLEKSRLLSDRFSAERPKGSFSTLEIQRTEQGDSAMYLCASSLGTGETQYFGPGTRLLVL.

This chain connects TRBV9 to TRBJ2-7, with 10 bases fitting TRBD2. The V segment lost 4 bases and the J segment 6 bases; nucleotides outside the gene matches: 7. The length of the CDR3 is 14 residues. Germline V gene data show CDR1 as SGDLS and CDR2 as YYNGEE. CDR3: CASSTGLATGEQYF. Here the CDR3 DNA reads TGTGCCAGCAGCACGGGACTAGCGACGGGCGAGCAGTACTTC.

This sequence joins TRBV18 and TRBJ2-7; TRBD1 matches at 8 bases. Germline V gene sequence: CDR1 KGHSH, CDR2 LQKENI. Germline trimming cut 3 bases from V and 5 bases from J; bases unmatched to any gene: 3. This CDR3 is built from 13 residues. DNA of the CDR3: TGTGCCAGCTCACCGCCGGACAGGGACGAGCAGTACTTC. This gives the protein CASSPPDRDEQYF.

This clone was observed a handful of times. V and J are TRBV29-1 and TRBJ2-3, with a weak D call TRBD1 (5 bases). The CDR3 loop spans 12 amino acids. Germline V gene lookup returns CDR1 SQVTM and CDR2 ANQGSEA. V was clipped by 7 bases and J by 0 bases, with 8 bases between them. CDR3 amino acids: CSGAGSTDTQYF. CDR3 nucleotides: TGCAGCGGGGCAGGGAGCACAGATACGCAGTATTTT.

The chain recombines TRBV7-9 with TRBJ1-1, with TRBD1 matching 8 bases. The junction had 2 bases not matched to a gene; V was cut back by 5 bases and J by 0 bases. CDR3 length: 14 amino acids. Germline lookup yields CDR1 SEHNR and CDR2 FQNEAQ (reference sequence). CDR3 region: CASSPGQVNTEAFF. The CDR3 DNA sequence: TGTGCCAGCAGCCCGGGACAGGTGAACACTGAAGCTTTCTTT.

This chain uses TRBV7-3 with TRBJ2-5, with 11 nucleotides matching TRBD2. CDR1 is SGHTA, CDR2 FQGTGA, per germline. V lost 8 bases and J lost 1; bases outside the gene matches: 9. This CDR3 is 16 amino acids long. The CDR3: CASSSGTSGIQETQYF. In DNA form, the CDR3 reads TGTGCCAGCTCCTCCGGGACTAGCGGAATCCAAGAGACCCAGTACTTC.

The chain couples TRBV5-4 to TRBJ1-5; D is undetermined. Trimming removed 1 base at V and 0 bases at J, with 8 bases between. The CDR3 sequence is 15 residues long. Germline V lookup: CDR1 SGHNT, CDR2 YYREEE (reference sequence). DNA of the CDR3: TGTGCCAGCAGCTTGTCTACGGATAGCAATCAGCCCCAGCATTTT. This encodes CASSLSTDSNQPQHF.

The rearrangement uses TRBV7-8 and TRBJ1-6; a possible D gene is TRBD1 (6 bases). The length of the CDR3 is 15 residues. The V and J ends lost 5 bases and 10 bases respectively, with 18 bases between them. Germline CDR1 is SGHVS and CDR2 is FQNEAQ. The CDR3 reads CASSRSHREGSPLHF. CDR3 DNA sequence: TGTGCCAGCAGCCGATCCCACAGGGAGGGATCACCCCTCCACTTT.

The chain has TRBV10-3 and TRBJ2-7; D is perhaps TRBD1 (6 bases). The CDR3 totals 13 residues. Per germline, CDR1 ENHRY and CDR2 SYGVKD. V was cut by 6 bases and J by 5 bases, with 14 bases left in between. For the CDR3, the DNA is TGTGCCATCAGGACGGCGGCAGGGGACGAGCAGTACTTC. Its translation: CAIRTAAGDEQYF.

Only a few counts were recorded for this clone. The genes are TRBV29-1 and TRBJ1-2, with D possibly TRBD1 on 5 matching bases. CDR3 length: 13 residues. Per the germline V gene, CDR1 is SQVTM and CDR2 is ANQGSEA. For the CDR3, the DNA is TGCTCTTCCGGGACGGCCCTTAACTATGGCTACACCTTC. Translating it yields CSSGTALNYGYTF.

The chain is built from TRBV23-1 and TRBJ1-2; D is unresolved. TRBV23-1 is labeled an ORF, and its function is uncertain. The CDR3 is made up of 15 amino acids. Trimming took off 0 bases at V and 3 bases at J, with 11 bases between the two ends. CDR3 loop: CASSQSEEDYYGYTF. The CDR3 DNA reads TGCGCCAGCAGTCAATCGGAGGAAGACTACTATGGCTACACCTTC.

As concerns this clone: The same CDR3 can be traced to other DNA sequences in this sample. This chain connects TRBV5-6 to TRBJ1-1, with TRBD1 as a possible D gene (5 bases). With 1 base removed from V and 0 bases from J, the gap between germline ends came to 7 bases. Germline V gene data show CDR1 as SGHDT and CDR2 as YYEEEE. The CDR3 length is 14 residues. The CDR3 region is CASSLRDLNTEAFF. The CDR3 region has the DNA TGTGCCAGCAGCTTGAGGGACCTGAACACTGAAGCTTTCTTT. Filled out from reference TRBV5-6 and TRBJ1-1, the complete variable domain reads DAGVTQSPTHLIKTRGQQVTLRCSPKSGHDTVSWYQQALGQGPQFIFQYYEEEERQRGNFPDRFSGHQFPNYSSELNVNALLLGDSALYLCASSLRDLNTEAFFGQGTRLTVV.

V gene TRBV7-6 combines with J gene TRBJ2-5; no firm D call. Germline values: CDR1 SGHVS, CDR2 FNYEAQ. V was pared by 1 base and J by 6 bases, with 3 bases between. The CDR3 runs 11 residues. CDR3 loop: CASSLGQTQYF. The CDR3 bases are TGTGCCAGCAGCTTAGGCCAGACCCAGTACTTC.

The chain carries TRBV7-2 and TRBJ1-1; D unclear. The V end was cut by 1 base, the J end by 3 bases, with 9 bases between. The length of the CDR3 is 14 residues. Germline V gene data show CDR1 as SGHTA and CDR2 as FQGNSA. The CDR3 sequence: CASSLGPGYTEAFF. CDR3 in DNA: TGTGCCAGCAGCTTAGGGCCAGGATACACTGAAGCTTTCTTT.

The chain combines TRBV9 with TRBJ1-2; no definite D call. The CDR3 spans 16 residues. The V gene's germline CDR1 is SGDLS and CDR2 YYNGEE. V gave up 0 bases and J gave up 3 bases, with 15 bases separating them. In DNA, the CDR3 is TGTGCCAGCAGCGTAGACGTTCGGGCCACCCACTATGGCTACACCTTC. Protein product: CASSVDVRATHYGYTF.

DNA of the CDR3: TGCGCCAGCAGCTTGGTACAGGGCTCGGGGGAGACCCAGTACTTC. The encoded protein is CASSLVQGSGETQYF. The chain carries TRBV5-1 and TRBJ2-5, with D possibly being TRBD1 (6 bases). V lost 0 bases, J lost 5 bases, and 14 bases lay in between. There are 15 residues in the CDR3. CDR1 SGHRS and CDR2 YFSETQ come from the germline V gene.

This chain joins TRBV30 and TRBJ1-1; TRBD1 matches at 11 bases. Germline trimming cut 5 bases from V and 0 bases from J; bases unmatched to any gene: 8. The germline V gene encodes CDR1 GTSNPN and CDR2 SVGIG (reference sequence). CDR3 length equals 16 residues. CDR3 sequence (DNA): TGTGCCTGGCGGACAGGGGGCAACCTACTGAACACTGAAGCTTTCTTT. Protein product: CAWRTGGNLLNTEAFF.

J is TRBJ1-2 and V is TRBV2, with D unclear. The V gene lost 1 base and the J gene lost 0 bases, with 6 bases spanning the gap. This CDR3 spans 14 amino acids. Germline CDR1 and CDR2: SNHLY and FYNNEI. CDR3 bases: TGTGCCAGCAGTGAAGAAGGGACTAACTATGGCTACACCTTC. Its protein is CASSEEGTNYGYTF.

V and J are TRBV5-1 and TRBJ2-1; no clear D. The CDR3 extends over 13 amino acids. Germline V lookup: CDR1 SGHRS, CDR2 YFSETQ. Trimming removed 0 bases at V and 7 bases at J, with 8 bases between. Here the CDR3 reads CASSLEVGNEQFF. The CDR3 DNA reads TGCGCCAGCAGCTTGGAAGTGGGTAATGAGCAGTTCTTC.

This chain links TRBV30 with TRBJ1-1; TRBD1 might be the D (6 bases). CDR1 is GTSNPN and CDR2 is SVGIG in the germline V gene (reference sequence). Trimming left V 2 bases short and J 3 bases short, with 16 bases between. The length of the CDR3 is 15 residues. The CDR3 region is CAWSKWGGLDTEAFF. CDR3 sequence (DNA): TGTGCCTGGAGTAAGTGGGGGGGCCTAGACACTGAAGCTTTCTTT.

The gene calls are TRBV7-3 and TRBJ1-1, with D unresolved. In germline, CDR1 is SGHTA, CDR2 FQGTGA. V was pared by 3 bases and J by 5 bases, with 10 bases between. The length of the CDR3 is 13 residues. The DNA for the CDR3 is TGTGCCAGCAGCTTCCGTGGAGGGACTGAAGCTTTCTTT. Its protein is CASSFRGGTEAFF.

V and J are TRBV5-8 and TRBJ2-5; D gene ambiguous. Trimming stripped 0 bases from V and 8 bases from J, with 17 bases between. This CDR3 contains 15 residues. Germline lookup yields CDR1 SGHTS and CDR2 YDEGEE. The CDR3 here is CASSLDRTPHRTQYF. DNA of the CDR3: TGTGCCAGCAGCTTGGACCGGACCCCCCATCGTACCCAGTACTTC.

On this clone: Other DNA variants within this sample encode the same CDR3. The chain is built from TRBV10-3 and TRBJ2-3; D gene ambiguous. The CDR3 totals 11 residues. The germline gives CDR1 ENHRY, CDR2 SYGVKD. V shed 4 bases and J shed 3 bases, with 2 bases lying between them. In DNA form, the CDR3 reads TGTGCCATCAGTGGTACAGATACGCAGTATTTT. It specifies CAISGTDTQYF.

The V call is TRBV30, the J call TRBJ2-1; 11 bases match TRBD2. The CDR3 contains 18 residues. The V gene's germline CDR1 is GTSNPN and CDR2 SVGIG (reference sequence). The ends lost 2 bases at V and 3 bases at J; junction bases unmatched: 12. The CDR3 nucleotides read TGTGCCTGGAGTTCCCCAGGGACTAGCGGAGACCACTACAATGAGCAGTTCTTC. This sequence encodes CAWSSPGTSGDHYNEQFF.

This chain links TRBV10-2 with TRBJ1-1; D is perhaps TRBD1 (5 bases). The CDR3 has 13 residues. The V gene's germline CDR1 is WSHSY and CDR2 SAAADI. The V and J ends lost 3 bases and 6 bases respectively, with 11 bases between them. CDR3 region: CASSEGAIPEAFF. The DNA for the CDR3 is TGCGCCAGCAGTGAAGGGGCAATCCCTGAAGCTTTCTTT.

This clone was seen only a few times. The V and J genes are TRBV30 and TRBJ2-5; D tentatively reads TRBD1 or TRBD2 (6 bases each). Germline CDR1 is GTSNPN and CDR2 is SVGIG (reference sequence). V shed 3 bases and J shed 3 bases, with 14 bases lying between them. CDR3 length: 14 amino acids. For the CDR3, the DNA is TGTGCCTGGAGCCCCCGGGGGCTTAAAGAGACCCAGTACTTC. Translated: CAWSPRGLKETQYF.

Here the CDR3 DNA reads TGTGCCTGGAGTCCTACCGACGCCGGGGAGCTGTTTTTT. Translating gives CAWSPTDAGELFF. The rearrangement joins TRBV30 to TRBJ2-2, with D uncertain. The germline V gene encodes CDR1 GTSNPN and CDR2 SVGIG (reference sequence). The CDR3 is made up of 13 amino acids. Between the trimmed V and J ends, which lost 2 bases and 6 bases, there was a span of 10 bases.